This T cell receptor (beta chain) originates from a study of blood T cell repertoires in COVID-19. Overall study: Sample material is recorded as cDNA or gDNA derived from T cells, B-cell-depleted T cells, or PBMCs.

TCRdb's table, derived via immunoSEQ multiplex PCR, lists solely in-frame clones and lacks some. The table lists about 180,000 clones, about 87% of them singletons. Per the germline V gene, CDR1 is SNHLY and CDR2 is FYNNEI. V was shortened by 5 bases and J by 5 bases, with 3 bases between the two germline ends. The CDR3 has 11 amino acids. Input material: peripheral blood. The gene calls are TRBV2 and TRBJ2-2; D remains ambiguous. This clonotype originated in a woman aged 30 to 39 with acute or convalescent COVID-19. CDR3 sequence: CASSQTGELFF. The CDR3 DNA is TGTGCCAGCAGTCAAACCGGGGAGCTGTTTTTT.